This TCR beta chain emerged from a study of T cells in Graves' hyperthyroidism and ophthalmopathy (dated by TCRdb to the late 2010s). Some background on the complete study: Peripheral blood was sampled at the time of initial diagnosis, prior to any treatment. To identify distinguishing TCR V-J signatures, a discovery cohort of about a hundred patients was used, comprising some 45 with Graves' ophthalmopathy and approximately 58 with stable Graves' hyperthyroidism. An independent validation cohort of fewer than 20 hyperthyroidism patients and more than 15 patients who later progressed to ophthalmopathy tested prospective prediction of ophthalmopathy. The 100 or so discovery patients were randomly split 7:3 into training and test sets. The study also compared thyroid tissue and blood T-cell repertoires from several Graves' hyperthyroidism patients. After sampling, hyperthyroidism patients received methimazole starting at 30 mg daily, and ophthalmopathy patients received high-dose intravenous methylprednisolone. According to the paper, TCR Vbeta CDR3 sequencing was carried out on some 130 peripheral blood samples, which came from under 50 ophthalmopathy, 75 or so hyperthyroidism and roughly 17 progressor patients. General findings and caveats noted by the study authors: A model built on a 13 V-J signature distinguished ophthalmopathy from stable hyperthyroidism, reaching 85% to 90% sensitivity and under 84% specificity in cross-validation and 80%/75% in testing. In validation, the model predicted progression to ophthalmopathy with over 60% sensitivity and roughly 75% specificity, a median of about 6.7 months before onset. Sample size was not statistically predetermined, and investigators were not blinded to group allocation. Most expanded thyroid clonotypes (frequency above 0.001) were also detected in blood, suggesting blood repertoires may reflect thyroid immune responses.

This clonotype showed up just once. Its target antigen remains unknown. No much larger clone is present one base from it, and per-base qualities are unavailable. A lone read offers only weak evidence. TCR beta CDR3 regions were amplified from RNA transcripts. For the first round of RT-PCR on the TCR CDR3, the HTBI primer set was used together with the Qiagen OneStep RT-PCR kit. The libraries were constructed in a second round of multiplex PCR and then size-selected and purified. The libraries were sequenced on an Illumina HiSeq2000 using paired-end 100 bp reads. In the paper's pipeline: SOAPnuke was used to process the raw data, throwing out any read that contained adapters or uncalled bases, had a mean Phred below 15, or lacked an exact constant-primer or identifier match. High-quality paired reads were merged with COPE v1.2.5, and unique nucleotide sequences were defined as clonotypes. MiTCR v1.1 was used to align clonotypes to the IMGT TRBV, TRBD and TRBJ reference segments. The analysis included only V-J combinations with a frequency above 0.0001, which together covered 99% to 99.2% of the repertoires. A TCS score was defined as the ratio of F50 (clonal expansion) to E x V (chaos), with BLOSUM62-based TCRdist applied between CDR3 peptides within each V-J. Welch's t-statistics and random forest reduced roughly 500 V-J features to around 14, which were used in a naive Bayes classifier (R e1071). TCRdb passed the public sequencing reads through fastp at Q25 and MiXCR, retaining productive beta sequences. Each CDR3 protein gets just one entry, which takes the most common genes and DNA from the rows behind it. The V and J calls, along with clone size, are taken from TCRdb and not from the paper's own processing. The sample yields roughly 520,000 distinct CDR3 sequences; roughly 25% were counted once. The ten largest clones add up to about 11% of the sample.

Ophthalmopathy patients had moderately to severely active disease, with a Clinical Activity Score of 3 or more, a NOSPECS grade of 4 or more, and a disease duration of less than 3 months. Any patient with an uncontrolled infection, another autoimmune disease, pregnancy or lactation was excluded. Diagnoses relied on clinical symptoms, serum thyroxine and TRAb, thyroid ultrasound and orbital computed tomography. Ficoll-Paque density gradient centrifugation was used to isolate PBMCs from around 9.1 ml of fresh peripheral blood. Total RNA was extracted with Trizol reagent, and quality was checked on an Agilent 2100 Bioanalyzer. There are 17 amino acids in the CDR3, from cysteine to phenylalanine inclusive. Just CDR3 DNA is preserved here, 51 bases in frame from base 1. The germline V gene gives CDR1 as KGHDR and CDR2 as SFDVKD. Between the V and J ends, shortened by 0 bases and 0 bases respectively, the junction contains 11 bases.

This clonotype was obtained from a woman aged 25 to 39 with Graves' ophthalmopathy. Material for sequencing was blood. The sequence links TRBV24-1 to TRBJ1-5; the D gene is perhaps TRBD1, from 6 matching bases. The nucleotides are TGTGCCACCAGTGATTTGCCGGGGGCGGATAGCAATCAGCCCCAGCATTTT. This sequence encodes CATSDLPGADSNQPQHF.